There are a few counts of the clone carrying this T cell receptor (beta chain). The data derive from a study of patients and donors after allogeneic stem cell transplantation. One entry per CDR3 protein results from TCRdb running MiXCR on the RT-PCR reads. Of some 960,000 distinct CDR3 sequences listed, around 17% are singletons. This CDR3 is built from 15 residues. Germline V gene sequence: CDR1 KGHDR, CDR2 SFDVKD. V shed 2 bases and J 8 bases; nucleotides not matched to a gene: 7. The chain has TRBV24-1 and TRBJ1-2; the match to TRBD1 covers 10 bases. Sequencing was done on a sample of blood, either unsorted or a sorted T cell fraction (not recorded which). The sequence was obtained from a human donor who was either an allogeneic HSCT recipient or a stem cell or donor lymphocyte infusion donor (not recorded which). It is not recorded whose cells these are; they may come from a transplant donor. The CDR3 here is CATSDSGQGLRGYTF. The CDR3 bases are TGTGCCACCAGTGATTCGGGACAGGGGTTGCGCGGCTACACCTTC.